This T cell receptor (beta chain) comes out of a study of CD8 T cells in Susac syndrome. Study-wide results and limits: The CD4+ T cell repertoires in Susac syndrome did not show any clonal expansion.

In regard to this clonotype: The antigen is undetermined.

RNA was extracted with the RNeasy kit, and a quantity of about 0.45 to 1 ug was reverse transcribed using random hexamers. TCR beta CDR3 was amplified by immunoSEQ covering 54 Vbeta and 13 Jbeta. TCRdb analysed the immunoSEQ multiplex PCR reads with MiXCR anew, one entry per CDR3 protein. Among approximately 190,000 distinct CDR3 sequences listed, approximately 94% were seen once. CDR1 and CDR2 from the germline V gene are DFQATT and SNEGSKA (reference sequence). The CDR3 totals 15 residues. The V end was cut by 5 bases, the J end by 1 base, with 15 bases between. Peripheral blood CD8+ and CD4+ T cells were profiled by TCR beta sequencing. Patients with Susac syndrome met the recently defined diagnostic criteria for definite or probable disease.

Input material: CD4+ T cells from PBMCs. The sequence was collected from a human donor with Susac syndrome. The chain carries TRBV20-1 and TRBJ2-4; D not certain. The CDR3 DNA follows: TGCAGTGCTCTGTTTACCGGCGAGGCCAAAAACATTCAGTACTTC. Translation gives CSALFTGEAKNIQYF.